This TCR beta chain was retrieved from a study of CD4 T cells in relation to SARS-CoV-2 and coronaviruses. Study-wide context: PBMCs were cultured with antigen for roughly nine days before TCR beta sequencing.

Before the COVID-19 pandemic, during about 2010-2018, CD4+ T cells were taken from unexposed donors. CD4+ T cells were isolated from the cells after more than nine days of culture. Testing used SARS-CoV-2 S/N and four cold-coronavirus spikes on unexposed-donor CD4+ T cells, cells permitting. Cultures held two million PBMCs per well with roughly 10 IU/ml IL-2. Half the medium was replaced with IL-2 medium on days 3 and 7. The table came from immunoSEQ multiplex PCR; TCRdb's copy has only in-frame clones and leaves some out. The top ten clones hold 20% to 25% of a sample with some 23,000 clones, 60% to 85% of them seen once. The CDR3 length is 15 residues. The V gene end was trimmed by 2 bases and the J gene end by 4 bases; junction bases not matched to a gene: 7. Germline V gene sequence: CDR1 SGHDT, CDR2 YYEEEE. On this clone: As yet, its antigen is unknown.

The sequenced sample was CD4+ T cells from PBMCs, cultured in vitro. This sequence joins TRBV5-6 and TRBJ2-7, with 9 bases that match TRBD2. This clonotype was obtained from a human donor in good health. CDR3 residues: CASSFPASGNYEQYF. As DNA, the CDR3 is TGTGCCAGCAGCTTTCCGGCTAGCGGGAATTACGAGCAGTACTTC.